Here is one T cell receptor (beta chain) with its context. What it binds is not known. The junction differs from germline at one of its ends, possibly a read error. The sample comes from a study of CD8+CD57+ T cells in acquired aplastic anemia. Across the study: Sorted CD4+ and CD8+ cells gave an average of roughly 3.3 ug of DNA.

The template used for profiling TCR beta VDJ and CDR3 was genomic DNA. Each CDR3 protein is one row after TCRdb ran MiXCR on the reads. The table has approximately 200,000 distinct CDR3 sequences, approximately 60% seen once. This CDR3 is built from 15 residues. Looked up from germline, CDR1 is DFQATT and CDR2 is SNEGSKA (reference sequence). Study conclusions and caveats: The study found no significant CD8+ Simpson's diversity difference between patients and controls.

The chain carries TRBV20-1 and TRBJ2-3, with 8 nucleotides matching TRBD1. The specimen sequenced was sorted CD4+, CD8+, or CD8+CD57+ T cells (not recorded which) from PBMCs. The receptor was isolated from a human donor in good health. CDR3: CSARPTGASTDAHYF. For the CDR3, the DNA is TGCAGTGCTAGGCCGACAGGGGCAAGCACAGATGCGCACTATTTT.